The 3 T cell receptor beta chains below were found in one sample sequenced in a study of spatial heterogeneity in lung cancer. Each CDR3 protein gets one entry after TCRdb re-called the 5' RACE reads with MiXCR. The sample contains 25,000 to 35,000 distinct CDR3 sequences, 5% to 5.5% of which appear only once. The time point denotes: blood at routine non-recurrence follow-up after resection. The sequencing here drew on PBMCs, taken at follow-up. Receptors were obtained from a female donor with early-stage non-small cell lung cancer.

This clonotype was detected ten times or more. This rearrangement joins TRBV6-1 to TRBJ2-1, with 7 bases that match TRBD2. Trimming cost V 4 bases and J 5 bases; bases outside gene matches: 11. The CDR3 consists of 16 residues. The V gene's germline CDR1 is MNHNS and CDR2 SASEGT. The CDR3 coding sequence is TGTGCCAGCAGTGCCGCTGGGCTAGCGGACCACAATGAGCAGTTCTTC. It codes for CASSAAGLADHNEQFF.

This clonotype was detected ten times or more. The chain carries TRBV7-9 and TRBJ2-5, with D possibly TRBD1 on 6 matching bases. CDR1 is SEHNR, CDR2 FQNEAQ, per germline (reference sequence). The V end was cut by 5 bases, the J end by 4 bases, with 14 bases between. The CDR3 is made up of 14 amino acids. CDR3 sequence: CASSPPGDGETQYF. CDR3 coding DNA: TGTGCCAGCAGCCCCCCAGGGGACGGAGAGACCCAGTACTTC.

V is TRBV28 and J is TRBJ1-2; TRBD1 agrees at 9 bases. This CDR3 region has 15 residues. V dropped 6 bases and J dropped 8; count of bases not matched to a gene: 13. The germline V gene has CDR1 MDHEN and CDR2 SYDVKM. CDR3 bases: TGTGCCAGCAGCCGATCAGATAGGGACAGGGAAGGCTACACCTTC. Protein sequence: CASSRSDRDREGYTF.